The 22 T cell receptor beta chains reported below all come from one sample, sequenced in a study of blood T cell repertoires in COVID-19. Generated by immunoSEQ multiplex PCR, the TCRdb table keeps only in-frame clones and is missing some. The sample comprises approximately 91,000 clones, 76% of which are singletons, and about 6.4% rests with the top ten. The sample comprised peripheral blood. The receptors originated from a man between 65 and 85 years old with acute or convalescent COVID-19.

The genes are TRBV29-1 and TRBJ2-5; TRBD2 matches 8 bases. V was pared by 7 bases and J by 0 bases, with 10 bases of the junction left unmatched. The CDR3 contains 15 residues. CDR1 and CDR2 (germline): SQVTM, ANQGSEA. CDR3 region: CSAEGEREYQETQYF. The DNA for the CDR3 is TGCAGCGCGGAGGGTGAGCGGGAGTACCAAGAGACCCAGTACTTC.

The rearrangement links TRBV10-2 to TRBJ1-2; 7 positions match TRBD1. Germline CDR1 is WSHSY and CDR2 is SAAADI. The length of the CDR3 is 14 residues. V was pared by 5 bases and J by 4 bases, with 7 bases of the junction left unmatched. The CDR3 nucleotides are TGCGCCAGCAGTCCCCGACAGGGCATCTATGGCTACACCTTC. Amino acid sequence: CASSPRQGIYGYTF.

The sample holds one count of this clone. This sequence joins TRBV2 and TRBJ1-5; D remains ambiguous. V was trimmed by 8 bases and J by 0 bases, leaving 8 bases between them. The CDR3 totals 13 residues. Germline values: CDR1 SNHLY, CDR2 FYNNEI. The CDR3 is CASSADSNQPQHF. The CDR3 DNA reads as TGTGCCAGCTCGGCGGATAGCAATCAGCCCCAGCATTTT.

The rearrangement uses TRBV28 and TRBJ2-7, with D perhaps matching TRBD1 (6 bases). The CDR3 is 15 amino acids. V lost 5 bases, J lost 1 base, and 15 bases lay in between. Germline CDR1 and CDR2: MDHEN and SYDVKM. The CDR3 region is CASSGIRGRSYEQYF. CDR3 nucleotide sequence: TGTGCCAGCAGTGGGATCAGGGGCCGTTCCTACGAGCAGTACTTC.

This clone was counted only a few times. This sequence joins TRBV5-1 and TRBJ1-1; 7 bases match TRBD1. Germline V gene data show CDR1 as SGHRS and CDR2 as YFSETQ. V gave up 2 bases and J gave up 4 bases; unmatched junction bases: 8. This CDR3 region has 15 residues. The CDR3 bases are TGCGCCAGCAGCTTTACCGGGACAGAAGGCACTGAAGCTTTCTTT. It encodes CASSFTGTEGTEAFF. Combining the CDR3 with reference TRBV5-1 and TRBJ1-1 gives the whole variable domain KAGVTQTPRYLIKTRGQQVTLSCSPISGHRSVSWYQQTPGQGLQFLFEYFSETQRNKGNFPGRFSGRQFSNSRSEMNVSTLELGDSALYLCASSFTGTEGTEAFFGQGTRLTVV.

The rearrangement uses TRBV21-1 and TRBJ1-1; the D call TRBD1 from the table was never checked on the DNA. TRBV21-1 is shown as a pseudogene. The CDR3 contains 10 residues. Here the CDR3 reads CASRHRGRVF. CDR3 bases: TGTGCCAGCAGACACAGGGGTCGAGTGTTT.

The gene calls are TRBV7-3 and TRBJ2-6; possibly TRBD2 for D (6 bases). Germline-derived CDR1 and CDR2 are SGHTA and FQGTGA. The length of the CDR3 is 17 residues. V was pared by 4 bases and J by 0 bases, with 13 bases between. CDR3 region: CASSWGTLSSGANVLTF. CDR3 sequence (DNA): TGTGCCAGCAGCTGGGGGACTTTAAGCTCTGGGGCCAACGTCCTGACTTTC.

A single count supports this clone. The chain uses TRBV4-1 and TRBJ2-1; 8 bases align to TRBD1. J gave up 2 bases and V 1 base, and 7 bases lay outside the gene matches. The CDR3 spans 17 residues. Germline values: CDR1 MGHRA, CDR2 YSYEKL. The CDR3 bases are TGCGCCAGCAGCCAAGGCGGCTACAGGGGGGCCTACAATGAGCAGTTCTTC. Translation gives CASSQGGYRGAYNEQFF.

The chain employs TRBV29-1 and TRBJ1-4, with D maybe TRBD1 (5 bases). CDR1 SQVTM and CDR2 ANQGSEA come from the germline V gene. Trimming removed 1 base from V and 5 bases from J, with 11 bases in between. The CDR3 has 14 residues. The CDR3 loop reads CSVEVAGMNEKLFF. The CDR3 nucleotides read TGCAGCGTTGAAGTAGCAGGGATGAATGAAAAACTGTTTTTT.

V usage is TRBV28 and J usage is TRBJ2-3; weak D call: TRBD2 (7 bases). V lost 2 bases, J lost 1 base, and 13 bases lay in between. Germline lookup yields CDR1 MDHEN and CDR2 SYDVKM. The CDR3 sequence is 16 residues long. CDR3 DNA: TGTGCCAGCAGTTTAGGGGGGGCGGACCGCACAGATACGCAGTATTTT. Translating gives CASSLGGADRTDTQYF.

This chain joins TRBV2 and TRBJ1-1; D possibly corresponds to TRBD1 (5 bases). Trimming stripped 2 bases from V and 5 bases from J, with 21 bases between. The germline V gene has CDR1 SNHLY and CDR2 FYNNEI. The CDR3 totals 17 residues. CDR3 in DNA: TGTGCCAGCAGTGAAAGCGCGGGCCGGGGACTTAAAACTGAAGCTTTCTTT. The encoded protein is CASSESAGRGLKTEAFF. The full variable domain, rest sourced from reference TRBV2 and TRBJ1-1, is EPEVTQTPSHQVTQMGQEVILRCVPISNHLYFYWYRQILGQKVEFLVSFYNNEISEKSEIFDDQFSVERPDGSNFTLKIRSTKLEDSAMYFCASSESAGRGLKTEAFFGQGTRLTVV.

This clone was detected only a few times. The V gene is TRBV19, the J gene TRBJ2-2; D perhaps matches TRBD1 (6 bases). Trimming removed 3 bases at V and 4 bases at J, with 9 bases between. Germline V gene data show CDR1 as LNHDA and CDR2 as SQIVND (reference sequence). CDR3 length equals 14 residues. CDR3 DNA: TGTGCCAGTAGTATCGCAGGGGTCACCGGGGAGCTGTTTTTT. As protein: CASSIAGVTGELFF. The full variable domain, its missing parts supplied by reference TRBV19 and TRBJ2-2, is DGGITQSPKYLFRKEGQNVTLSCEQNLNHDAMYWYRQDPGQGLRLIYYSQIVNDFQKGDIAEGYSVSREKKESFPLTVTSAQKNPTAFYLCASSIAGVTGELFFGEGSRLTVL.

The rearrangement links TRBV20-1 to TRBJ2-3, with D hard to call. The germline gives CDR1 DFQATT, CDR2 SNEGSKA (reference sequence). This CDR3 contains 12 residues. Trimming left V 3 bases short and J 2 bases short, with 6 bases between. The CDR3 region is CSASDLTDTQYF. The CDR3 DNA follows: TGCAGTGCTAGTGATCTCACAGATACGCAGTATTTT.

The rearrangement joins TRBV27 to TRBJ1-1; 9 nucleotides match TRBD1. This CDR3 has 16 amino acids. The V segment lost 4 bases and the J segment 1 base; nucleotides outside the gene matches: 7. Germline CDR1 is MNHEY and CDR2 is SMNVEV (reference sequence). In nucleotides, the CDR3 is TGTGCCAGCAGTTCCTTCCTGGGACAGGGGAACACTGAAGCTTTCTTT. This gives the protein CASSSFLGQGNTEAFF.

This chain links TRBV6-5 with TRBJ1-3; 10 positions agree with TRBD1. CDR1 is MNHEY, CDR2 SVGAGI, per germline. Trimming removed 2 bases from V and 6 bases from J; junction bases left unmatched: 4. This CDR3 contains 15 residues. This chain's CDR3 is CASSYETGGSNTIYF. The CDR3 nucleotides read TGTGCCAGCAGTTACGAGACAGGGGGCTCAAACACCATATATTTT.

This chain links TRBV19 with TRBJ1-1, with 10 nucleotides matching TRBD1. This CDR3 contains 15 residues. The V segment lost 4 bases and the J segment 3 bases; nucleotides outside the gene matches: 5. The germline CDR1 and CDR2 sequences are LNHDA and SQIVND (reference sequence). The CDR3 region is CASSRDRGLDTEAFF. CDR3 nucleotides: TGTGCCAGTAGTAGGGACAGGGGTTTGGACACTGAAGCTTTCTTT.

This clone was seen a few times. The chain employs TRBV10-3 and TRBJ1-1; D is perhaps TRBD1 (5 bases). Germline CDR1 and CDR2: ENHRY and SYGVKD. The CDR3 runs to 12 residues. Between the trimmed V and J ends, which lost 0 bases and 11 bases, there was a span of 10 bases. CDR3 protein: CAISESSGKAFF. The DNA of the CDR3 is TGTGCCATCAGTGAGTCATCAGGGAAGGCTTTCTTT.

The V and J genes are TRBV9 and TRBJ2-6, with a possible D match to TRBD1 (5 bases). Germline V gene data show CDR1 as SGDLS and CDR2 as YYNGEE. CDR3 length equals 15 residues. V lost 1 base and J 0 bases, leaving 5 bases between the germline ends. The CDR3 bases are TGTGCCAGCAGCGTACAGGGCTCTGGGGCCAACGTCCTGACTTTC. This encodes CASSVQGSGANVLTF.

V usage is TRBV15 and J usage is TRBJ2-1; 11 bases are a match to TRBD2. Germline CDR1 is LNHNV and CDR2 is YYDKDF (reference sequence). The V gene end was trimmed by 0 bases and the J gene end by 3 bases; junction bases not matched to a gene: 7. The CDR3 contains 18 residues. CDR3 protein: CATSRDKGLAGGYNEQFF. The CDR3 nucleotides read TGTGCCACCAGCAGAGATAAGGGCCTAGCGGGAGGCTACAATGAGCAGTTCTTC. Supplemented by reference TRBV15 and TRBJ2-1, the full variable domain reads DAMVIQNPRYQVTQFGKPVTLSCSQTLNHNVMYWYQQKSSQAPKLLFHYYDKDFNNEADTPDNFQSRRPNTSFCFLDIRSPGLGDTAMYLCATSRDKGLAGGYNEQFFGPGTRLTVL.

This sequence joins TRBV9 and TRBJ1-2, with a possible D match to TRBD1 (5 bases). Germline V CDR1 and CDR2: SGDLS, YYNGEE. The CDR3 covers 14 residues. V was shortened by 0 bases and J by 3 bases, with 9 bases between the two germline ends. Here the CDR3 reads CASSVGGGDYGYTF. The CDR3 DNA follows: TGTGCCAGCAGCGTAGGCGGGGGGGACTATGGCTACACCTTC.

This chain links TRBV27 with TRBJ2-1; TRBD2 agrees at 10 bases. The V gene end was trimmed by 8 bases and the J gene end by 4 bases; junction bases not matched to a gene: 8. The CDR3 extends over 15 amino acids. Germline V gene lookup returns CDR1 MNHEY and CDR2 SMNVEV (reference sequence). CDR3 nucleotides: TGTGCCAGCGCGCAAATAGCGGGAGGATACAATGAGCAGTTCTTC. Encoded protein: CASAQIAGGYNEQFF.

This clone was seen once. J is TRBJ2-6 and V is TRBV6-1; unclear D gene. The CDR3 runs to 14 residues. The V gene's germline CDR1 is MNHNS and CDR2 SASEGT. Trimming removed 3 bases from V and 0 bases from J, with 3 bases in between. For the CDR3, the DNA is TGTGCCAGCAGTGAGTACTCTGGGGCCAACGTCCTGACTTTC. It translates to CASSEYSGANVLTF.